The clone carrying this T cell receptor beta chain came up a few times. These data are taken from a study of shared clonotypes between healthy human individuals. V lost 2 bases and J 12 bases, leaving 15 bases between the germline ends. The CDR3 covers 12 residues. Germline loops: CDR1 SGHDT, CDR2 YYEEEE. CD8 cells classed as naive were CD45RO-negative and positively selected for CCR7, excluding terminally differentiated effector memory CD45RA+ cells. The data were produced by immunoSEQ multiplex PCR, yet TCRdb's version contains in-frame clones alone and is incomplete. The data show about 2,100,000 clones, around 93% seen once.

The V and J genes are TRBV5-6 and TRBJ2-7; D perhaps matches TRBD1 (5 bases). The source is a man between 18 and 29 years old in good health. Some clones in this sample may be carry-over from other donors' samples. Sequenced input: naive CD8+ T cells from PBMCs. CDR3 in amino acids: CASSFSTGPRYF. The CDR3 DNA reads TGTGCCAGCAGCTTTAGTACAGGCCCGCGGTACTTC. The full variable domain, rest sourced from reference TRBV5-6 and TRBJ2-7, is DAGVTQSPTHLIKTRGQQVTLRCSPKSGHDTVSWYQQALGQGPQFIFQYYEEEERQRGNFPDRFSGHQFPNYSSELNVNALLLGDSALYLCASSFSTGPRYFGPGTRLTVT.